These T cell receptor beta chains were read from a single sample in a study of T-cell reconstitution after alpha-beta-depleted transplantation in children. TCRdb passed the PCR reads through MiXCR, listing each CDR3 protein once. The sample yields under 250,000 distinct CDR3 sequences, approximately 17% seen once. Here the sequenced sample was PBMCs, mostly from graft donor cells, taken 360 days after TCRalphabeta/CD19-depleted stem cell transplant. The source of these receptors is a male patient under 10 years old who had a stem cell transplant for acute lymphoblastic leukemia, so the T cells may come from the graft donor. CDR3s include the opening cysteine and the closing phenylalanine or tryptophan. A D gene is named only where the DNA matches it firmly. Size is omitted from some rows. Given values are once, few, many or a class for expanded clones.

V gene	J gene	clone size	D gene	CDR3 DNA	CDR3 protein
TRBV12-3/TRBV12-4	TRBJ2-7	many	.	TGTGCCAGCAGTTCCCTTTTGGCGGGGAGGAAGGACGAGCAGTACTTC	CASSSLLAGRKDEQYF
TRBV7-9	TRBJ2-7	.	TRBD2	TGTGCCAGCAGCCCTCAGCGGGGGGTTCGTGAGCAGTACTTC	CASSPQRGVREQYF
TRBV6-2/TRBV6-3	TRBJ2-3	few	TRBD2	TGTGCCAGCAGTGAGCGGGGGGGGAGCACAGATACGCAGTATTTT	CASSERGGSTDTQYF
TRBV4-1	TRBJ2-7	once	.	TGCGCCAGCAGCCAAGATAGGGCGGCCGCCTACGAGCAGTACTTC	CASSQDRAAAYEQYF
TRBV20-1	TRBJ2-7	.	.	TGCAGTGCTAGAGCTGGCCAGGGCCGCTACGAGCAGTACTTT	CSARAGQGRYEQYF
TRBV29-1	TRBJ2-7	.	.	TGCAGCGTTGAAGATCAGGCCAGACACGAGCAGTACTTC	CSVEDQARHEQYF
TRBV11-1	TRBJ2-7	.	.	TGTGCCAGCAGCCCGCGGGTTGGTGGCGGGCAAGGGCGATACGAGCAGTACTTC	CASSPRVGGGQGRYEQYF
TRBV29-1	TRBJ2-3	many	.	TGCAGCGTTGGCTGGAGCGTTAGCACAGATACGCAGTATTTT	CSVGWSVSTDTQYF
TRBV5-6	TRBJ1-5	many	.	TGTGCCAGCAGCGGCCCAGGGCGGAATCAGCCCCAGCATTTT	CASSGPGRNQPQHF
TRBV7-2	TRBJ2-1	few	TRBD2	TGTGCCAGCAGCTTACGACTAGCCAATGAGCAGTTCTTC	CASSLRLANEQFF